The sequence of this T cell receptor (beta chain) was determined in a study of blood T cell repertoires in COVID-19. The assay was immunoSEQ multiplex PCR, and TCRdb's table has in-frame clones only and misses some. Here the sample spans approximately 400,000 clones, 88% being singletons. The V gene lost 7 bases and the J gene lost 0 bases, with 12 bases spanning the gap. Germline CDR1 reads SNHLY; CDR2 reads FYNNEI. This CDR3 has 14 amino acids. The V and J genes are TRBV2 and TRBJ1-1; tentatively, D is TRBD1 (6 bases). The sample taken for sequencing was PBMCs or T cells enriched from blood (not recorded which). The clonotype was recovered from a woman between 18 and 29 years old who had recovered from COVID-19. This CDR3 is CASNRDTLNTEAFF. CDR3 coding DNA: TGTGCCAGCAACCGGGACACCCTGAACACTGAAGCTTTCTTT.